The 24 T cell receptor beta chains below come from one sample, sequenced in a study of control samples from healthy donors and cancer patients. Produced via immunoSEQ multiplex PCR; TCRdb's table is partial and in-frame only. The top ten clones hold about an eighth of a sample with hundreds of thousands of clones, around 79% of them seen once. Sequencing was performed on PBMCs. The receptor set was obtained from a woman aged 55-70 years with lung cancer.

The genes are TRBV28 and TRBJ1-1; D is unclear. The CDR3 extends over 15 amino acids. The V gene lost 2 bases and the J gene lost 1 base, with 11 bases spanning the gap. Germline assignment: CDR1 MDHEN and CDR2 SYDVKM. The CDR3 DNA is TGTGCCAGCAGTTTAAGATCGGGTTGGAACACTGAAGCTTTCTTT. This codes for CASSLRSGWNTEAFF.

This clone has ten or more counts. This rearrangement joins TRBV3-1 (or the pseudogene TRBV3-2) to TRBJ1-3; D gene ambiguous. Trimming took 0 bases from V and 5 from J, leaving 5 bases between them. Germline CDR1 is LGHDT and CDR2 is YNNKEL (reference sequence). The CDR3 runs 13 residues. The CDR3 sequence is CASSQDERNTIYF. The CDR3 coding sequence is TGTGCCAGCAGCCAAGATGAAAGAAACACCATATATTTT.

This sequence joins TRBV6-1 and TRBJ1-5, with D uncertain. Germline CDR1 reads MNHNS; CDR2 reads SASEGT. The CDR3 loop spans 14 amino acids. V dropped 2 bases and J dropped 1 base, with 6 bases sitting between them. In nucleotides, the CDR3 is TGTGCCAGCAGTGAACATGGGAGCAATCAGCCCCAGCATTTT. This sequence encodes CASSEHGSNQPQHF.

The genes are TRBV9 and TRBJ1-6; the match to TRBD1 covers 9 bases. The germline V gene has CDR1 SGDLS and CDR2 YYNGEE. CDR3 length: 15 residues. V was pared by 4 bases and J by 10 bases, with 9 bases of the junction left unmatched. CDR3 nucleotides: TGTGCCAGCAGCACCGGGACAGGGAGAGAATCACCCCTCCACTTT. Its protein is CASSTGTGRESPLHF.

The rearrangement uses TRBV9 and TRBJ1-3; 7 bases match TRBD1. V trimming: 0 bases; J trimming: 2 bases; junction bases outside the gene matches: 5. CDR1 SGDLS and CDR2 YYNGEE come from the germline V gene. This CDR3 is 16 amino acids long. CDR3 bases: TGTGCCAGCAGCGTAGGGGTTCAGGGGGCTGGAAACACCATATATTTT. Translating gives CASSVGVQGAGNTIYF.

V and J are TRBV15 and TRBJ2-2, with D possibly being TRBD2 (5 bases). This CDR3 has 15 residues. V was pared by 0 bases and J by 7 bases, with 12 bases between. Germline assignment: CDR1 LNHNV and CDR2 YYDKDF (reference sequence). In DNA, the CDR3 is TGTGCCACCAGCAGAGATCGAGGGATAGGCGGGGAGCTGTTTTTT. Residues: CATSRDRGIGGELFF.

This rearrangement joins TRBV5-4 to TRBJ2-5, with TRBD1 as a possible D gene (6 bases). The germline gives CDR1 SGHNT, CDR2 YYREEE (reference sequence). The length of the CDR3 is 14 residues. V shed 2 bases and J shed 2 bases, with 10 bases lying between them. The CDR3 DNA sequence: TGTGCCAGCAGCTTCGGGCAGGGGCAAGAGACCCAGTACTTC. Amino acids: CASSFGQGQETQYF.

The chain has TRBV19 and TRBJ2-1; D might be TRBD1 or TRBD2, each matching 5 bases. CDR3 size: 15 residues. CDR1 is LNHDA and CDR2 is SQIVND in the germline V gene (reference sequence). V dropped 3 bases and J dropped 0 bases, with 9 bases sitting between them. Written as DNA, the CDR3 is TGTGCCAGTAGTATTTCAGGGAGCTCCTACAATGAGCAGTTCTTC. It specifies CASSISGSSYNEQFF.

The rearrangement joins TRBV5-1 to TRBJ2-1; 12 positions match TRBD2. Trimming at V came to 4 bases and at J to 5 bases, leaving 4 bases not matched to a gene. The length of the CDR3 is 15 residues. In germline, CDR1 is SGHRS, CDR2 YFSETQ. Written as DNA, the CDR3 is TGCGCCAGCAGCCCTAGCGGGAGGGTCGACAATGAGCAGTTCTTC. It translates to CASSPSGRVDNEQFF.

V and J are TRBV19 and TRBJ2-3; 7 bases agree with TRBD2. Trimming at V came to 7 bases and at J to 3 bases, leaving 10 bases not matched to a gene. CDR1 is LNHDA, CDR2 SQIVND, per germline (reference sequence). The CDR3 is made up of 15 amino acids. The DNA for the CDR3 is TGTGCCAGTACCTCTGGCGGGAGTAAGACAGATACGCAGTATTTT. This codes for CASTSGGSKTDTQYF.

The count of this clone is one. This chain links TRBV20-1 with TRBJ2-3; D is ambiguous. Trimming stripped 1 base from V and 5 bases from J, with 1 base between. Germline V CDR1 and CDR2: DFQATT, SNEGSKA (reference sequence). The CDR3 sequence is 10 residues long. CDR3 loop: CSARGDTQYF. The CDR3 region has the DNA TGCAGTGCTAGAGGAGATACGCAGTATTTT.

DNA for the CDR3: TGTGCCAGCAGTGACGACAACGATCAGCCCCAGCATTTT. It codes for CASSDDNDQPQHF. This chain connects TRBV6-4 to TRBJ1-5; D gene ambiguous. Germline CDR1 MRHNA, CDR2 SNTAGT. The V and J ends lost 2 bases and 5 bases respectively, with 7 bases between them. The CDR3 spans 13 residues.

CDR3 sequence reads: CASSLDSGGSHQPQHF. The CDR3 DNA sequence: TGTGCCAGCAGCTTAGATTCGGGGGGCTCTCATCAGCCCCAGCATTTT. This rearrangement joins TRBV7-2 to TRBJ1-5; maybe TRBD1 (6 bases). V lost 1 base to trimming and J lost 5 bases, with 15 bases between them. The germline CDR1 and CDR2 sequences are SGHTA and FQGNSA. The CDR3 covers 16 residues. Complete variable domain (other parts from reference TRBV7-2 and TRBJ1-5): GAGVSQSPSNKVTEKGKDVELRCDPISGHTALYWYRQSLGQGLEFLIYFQGNSAPDKSGLPSDRFSAERTGGSVSTLTIQRTQQEDSAVYLCASSLDSGGSHQPQHFGDGTRLSIL.

The V and J genes are TRBV18 and TRBJ1-6; TRBD1 matches 9 bases. The germline V gene encodes CDR1 KGHSH and CDR2 LQKENI. Trimming took 6 bases from V and 8 from J; bases not matched to a gene: 8. This CDR3 region has 15 residues. The CDR3, as DNA: TGTGCCAGCTCGCTCCGACAGGGGGGAGATTCACCCCTCCACTTT. As protein: CASSLRQGGDSPLHF.

The chain couples TRBV7-8 to TRBJ2-5; TRBD1 agrees at 11 bases. The V and J ends lost 5 bases and 4 bases, in that order; junction bases with no gene match: 15. This CDR3 comprises 18 residues. From germline, CDR1 is SGHVS and CDR2 FQNEAQ. The CDR3 coding sequence is TGTGCCAGCAGCCGCCCACCACGGACCGGGACAGGGGGAGAGACCCAGTACTTC. Its protein is CASSRPPRTGTGGETQYF.

The V gene is TRBV6-1, the J gene TRBJ1-4; TRBD1 aligns across 8 bases. The CDR3 runs to 14 residues. Germline assignment: CDR1 MNHNS and CDR2 SASEGT. J lost 7 bases, V lost 2 bases, and 3 bases had no gene match. This chain's CDR3 is CASSEFQGAEKLFF. The CDR3 DNA sequence: TGTGCCAGCAGTGAATTTCAGGGGGCTGAAAAACTGTTTTTT.

This chain links TRBV5-1 with TRBJ1-1, with 10 bases matching TRBD1. The trim removed 0 bases at V and 7 bases at J, leaving 6 bases unmatched. Germline assignment: CDR1 SGHRS and CDR2 YFSETQ. This CDR3 contains 15 residues. The CDR3: CASSLGLTGGYEAFF. The CDR3 nucleotides are TGCGCCAGCAGCTTGGGATTGACAGGGGGCTATGAAGCTTTCTTT.

The chain has TRBV5-6 and TRBJ1-1; the D gene is possibly TRBD1 (5 bases). The CDR3 runs to 13 residues. Trimming cost V 3 bases and J 11 bases, with 17 bases left between them. Germline V gene lookup returns CDR1 SGHDT and CDR2 YYEEEE. The CDR3: CASSSRGVKGAFF. In DNA form, the CDR3 reads TGTGCCAGCAGCTCCCGAGGGGTCAAGGGCGCTTTCTTT.

The V and J genes are TRBV5-1 and TRBJ2-3, with TRBD1 matching over 7 bases. Germline loops: CDR1 SGHRS, CDR2 YFSETQ. This CDR3 is 15 amino acids long. Losses at the gene ends were 4 bases for V and 2 bases for J; bases not matched to a gene: 7. CDR3 region: CASSLSTGNTDTQYF. CDR3 DNA: TGCGCCAGCAGCCTATCGACAGGGAACACAGATACGCAGTATTTT.

The chain combines TRBV7-9 with TRBJ1-1; D call uncertain. V was clipped by 2 bases and J by 3 bases, with 7 bases between them. This CDR3 spans 13 amino acids. From germline, CDR1 is SEHNR and CDR2 FQNEAQ (reference sequence). The CDR3 nucleotides are TGTGCCAGCAGCTTATCCCAGGACACTGAAGCTTTCTTT. Translating gives CASSLSQDTEAFF.

At least ten counts were recorded for this clone. The chain has TRBV27 and TRBJ1-6; 7 bases agree with TRBD1. Per the germline V gene, CDR1 is MNHEY and CDR2 is SMNVEV (reference sequence). The CDR3 loop spans 16 amino acids. Unmatched junction bases numbered 12, after V lost 6 bases and J lost 7 bases. The CDR3 DNA reads as TGTGCCAGCAGCTTACAGGGGACGGTTGGGAATTCACCCCTCCACTTT. Translation: CASSLQGTVGNSPLHF.

This clone has a single count. This chain joins TRBV5-1 and TRBJ1-2; D possibly corresponds to TRBD1 (6 bases). With 0 bases removed from V and 4 bases from J, the gap between germline ends came to 13 bases. Germline V lookup: CDR1 SGHRS, CDR2 YFSETQ. The CDR3 runs to 15 residues. CDR3 coding DNA: TGCGCCAGCAGCTTGGCCCTGGCAGGGGCCTATGGCTACACCTTC. It specifies CASSLALAGAYGYTF.

The chain uses TRBV6-5 and TRBJ2-7; D is perhaps TRBD1 (5 bases). This CDR3 is built from 15 residues. The germline CDR1 and CDR2 sequences are MNHEY and SVGAGI. Trimming left V 3 bases short and J 4 bases short, with 16 bases between. The CDR3 region is CASSYGGQPTYEQYF. CDR3 bases: TGTGCCAGCAGTTATGGTGGACAACCAACATACGAGCAGTACTTC.

The rearrangement uses TRBV7-9 and TRBJ1-2; tentative D call: TRBD1 (6 bases). This CDR3 is built from 15 residues. Per germline, CDR1 SEHNR and CDR2 FQNEAQ (reference sequence). Trimming shortened V by 5 bases and J by 4 bases, and 17 bases separated the two germline ends. CDR3 nucleotides: TGTGCCAGCAGCGGATATTCAGGGGTGGGCTATGGCTACACCTTC. This gives the protein CASSGYSGVGYGYTF.